This T cell receptor beta chain was observed in a study of shared clonotypes between healthy human individuals. Produced via immunoSEQ multiplex PCR; TCRdb's table is partial and in-frame only. The sample carries approximately 1.9 million clones, approximately 92% recorded once. CD45RO-negative cells were positively selected for CCR7, leaving out terminally differentiated effector memory CD45RA+ cells. Trimming took off 0 bases at V and 1 base at J, with 10 bases between the two ends. The CDR3 covers 15 residues. From germline, CDR1 is MNHEY and CDR2 SVGAGI. The receptor comes from a man aged 18-30 years in good health. Some clones in this sample may be carry-over from other donors' samples. This chain uses TRBV6-5 with TRBJ2-7; D may be TRBD1 (6 bases). Sample: naive CD8+ T cells from PBMCs. The CDR3 DNA is TGTGCCAGCAGTTACTCTAGGGACATTTCCTACGAGCAGTACTTC. It yields the protein CASSYSRDISYEQYF.